This record looks at one TCR beta chain sequence and its context. The record originates from a study of blood T cell repertoires in COVID-19. The ends were cut back, 2 bases at V and 7 bases at J, with 14 bases in the middle. CDR3 length: 15 amino acids. CDR1 and CDR2 from the germline V gene are MNHEY and SVGAGI. TCRdb keeps only in-frame clones here, not all; method: immunoSEQ multiplex PCR. There are 130,000 to 150,000 clones in the sample; approximately 80% occur only once, and about 7% lies in the top ten. The source is a human donor in a cohort sampled during active COVID-19. Sequencing was performed on peripheral blood. This chain connects TRBV6-5 to TRBJ1-4; D is undetermined. The chain's CDR3 is CASSYTKRVGEKLFF. In DNA, the CDR3 is TGTGCCAGCAGTTACACGAAACGGGTCGGTGAAAAACTGTTTTTT.